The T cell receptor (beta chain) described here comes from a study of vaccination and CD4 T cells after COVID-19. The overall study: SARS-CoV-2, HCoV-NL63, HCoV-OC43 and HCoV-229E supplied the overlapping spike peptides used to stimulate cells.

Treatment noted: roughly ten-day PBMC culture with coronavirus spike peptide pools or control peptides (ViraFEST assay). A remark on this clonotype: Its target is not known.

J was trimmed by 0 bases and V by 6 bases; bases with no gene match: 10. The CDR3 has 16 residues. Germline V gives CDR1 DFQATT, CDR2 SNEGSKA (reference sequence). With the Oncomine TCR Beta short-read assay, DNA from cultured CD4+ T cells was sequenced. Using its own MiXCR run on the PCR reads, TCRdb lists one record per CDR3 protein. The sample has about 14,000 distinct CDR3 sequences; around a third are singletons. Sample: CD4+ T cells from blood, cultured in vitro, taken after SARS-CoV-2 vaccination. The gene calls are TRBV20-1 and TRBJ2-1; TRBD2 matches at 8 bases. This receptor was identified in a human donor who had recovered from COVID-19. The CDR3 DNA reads TGCAGTGCCACCTTAGCGGGGTCCAGCTCCTACAATGAGCAGTTCTTC. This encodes CSATLAGSSSYNEQFF.